This TCR beta chain was observed in a study of T cell responses to AZD1222 COVID-19 vaccine. Study conclusions and caveats: Researchers took repertoire samples only after the peak T cell response had come. Recipients of two AZD1222 doses showed rising Spike-specific TCR breadth and depth.

This CDR3 has 14 residues. Germline V gene lookup returns CDR1 KGHSH and CDR2 LQKENI. V trimming: 6 bases; J trimming: 2 bases; junction bases outside the gene matches: 5. Of note for this clone: Antigen unknown. The same CDR3 arises from other DNA sequences in this sample as well.

Produced via immunoSEQ multiplex PCR; TCRdb's table is partial and in-frame only. This sample has around 150,000 clones, with about 95% found just once. This chain joins TRBV18 and TRBJ1-2; 8 positions match TRBD1. Source: peripheral blood, taken on day 0 of AZD1222 vaccination. The clonotype comes from an adult in good health. CDR3 in amino acids: CASSPGTGNYGYTF. The CDR3 nucleotides read TGTGCCAGCTCTCCCGGGACAGGCAACTATGGCTACACCTTC. Using reference TRBV18 and TRBJ1-2 for the parts outside the CDR3, the full variable domain is NAGVMQNPRHLVRRRGQEARLRCSPMKGHSHVYWYRQLPEEGLKFMVYLQKENIIDESGMPKERFSAEFPKEGPSILRIQQVVRGDSAAYFCASSPGTGNYGYTFGSGTRLTVV.